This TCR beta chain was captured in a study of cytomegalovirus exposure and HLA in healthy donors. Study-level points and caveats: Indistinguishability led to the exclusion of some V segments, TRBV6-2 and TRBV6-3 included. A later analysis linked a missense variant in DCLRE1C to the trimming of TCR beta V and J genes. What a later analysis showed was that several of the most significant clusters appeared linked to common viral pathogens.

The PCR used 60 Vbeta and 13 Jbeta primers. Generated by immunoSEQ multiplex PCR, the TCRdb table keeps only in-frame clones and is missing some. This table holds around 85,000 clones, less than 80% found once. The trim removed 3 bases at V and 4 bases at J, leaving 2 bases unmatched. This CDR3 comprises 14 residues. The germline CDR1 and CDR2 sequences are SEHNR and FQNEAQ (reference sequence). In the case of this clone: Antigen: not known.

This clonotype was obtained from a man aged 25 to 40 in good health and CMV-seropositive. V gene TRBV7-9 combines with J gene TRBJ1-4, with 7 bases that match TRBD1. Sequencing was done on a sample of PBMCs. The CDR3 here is CASSFGQDNEKLFF. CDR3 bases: TGTGCCAGCAGCTTCGGACAGGATAATGAAAAACTGTTTTTT. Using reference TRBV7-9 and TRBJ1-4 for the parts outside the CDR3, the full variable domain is DTGVSQNPRHKITKRGQNVTFRCDPISEHNRLYWYRQTLGQGPEFLTYFQNEAQLEKSRLLSDRFSAERPKGSFSTLEIQRTEQGDSAMYLCASSFGQDNEKLFFGSGTQLSVL.